This TCR beta chain was retrieved from a study of CD8+CD57+ T cells in acquired aplastic anemia. Study details: Sorted CD4+ and CD8+ cells yielded 2.5 to 3.5 ug of DNA on average. Read counts for CD4+ cells (from healthy donors) averaged around 10 million.

TCR beta VDJ and CDR3 were profiled, and genomic DNA was the template. TCRdb recomputed calls from the reads with MiXCR, one row per CDR3 protein. Among more than 100,000 distinct CDR3 sequences listed, 41% were seen once. Germline V lookup: CDR1 WSHSY, CDR2 SAAADI. CDR3 length: 12 residues. The J segment lost 6 bases and the V segment lost 6 bases, leaving 2 bases of the junction unmatched. This chain links TRBV10-2 with TRBJ2-7; 10 bases are shared with TRBD1. The TCR originated in a human donor in good health, serving as a control. Input material: sorted CD4+, CD8+, or CD8+CD57+ T cells (not recorded which) from PBMCs. CDR3 protein: CASSGTGVEQYF. DNA of the CDR3: TGCGCCAGCAGCGGGACAGGGGTCGAGCAGTACTTC.